These 23 T cell receptor beta chains were all obtained from the same sample, sequenced in a study of long-term antiretroviral therapy in people with HIV. Survey-level resolution applied to immunoSEQ assay v3.0. The method was immunoSEQ multiplex PCR; TCRdb's version includes in-frame clones alone and lacks a portion of them. The table lists about 39,000 clones, 75% to 90% of them singletons. Sequencing used unsorted PBMCs, obtained 3.1 years after starting antiretroviral therapy. Every receptor here comes from a woman aged 45-65 years with HIV.

The V call is TRBV12-5, the J call TRBJ2-1; tentatively, D is TRBD1 (6 bases). The V end was cut by 7 bases, the J end by 0 bases, with 13 bases between. Germline V lookup: CDR1 LGHNT, CDR2 FRNRAP. The CDR3 length is 15 residues. The CDR3 nucleotides read TGTGCTAGTGCCCCGGACAGTAGCTCCTACAATGAGCAGTTCTTC. Translated, it gives CASAPDSSSYNEQFF.

The chain links TRBV27 to TRBJ2-3; 10 nucleotides align to TRBD2. The CDR3 covers 16 residues. The trim removed 5 bases at V and 2 bases at J, leaving 7 bases unmatched. Germline lookup yields CDR1 MNHEY and CDR2 SMNVEV (reference sequence). The chain's CDR3 is CASSAHLAGDTDTQYF. The CDR3 DNA reads as TGTGCCAGCAGTGCCCATCTAGCGGGGGACACAGATACGCAGTATTTT.

The rearrangement links TRBV4-3 to TRBJ1-5; a weak D match, TRBD1 (6 bases). CDR1 is LGHNA and CDR2 is YSLEER in the germline V gene. V was pared by 0 bases and J by 5 bases, with 14 bases between. The CDR3 spans 16 residues. The CDR3 region is CASSQDTGRIDQPQHF. In nucleotides, the CDR3 is TGCGCCAGCAGCCAAGATACAGGGAGGATCGATCAGCCCCAGCATTTT.

J is TRBJ2-1 and V is TRBV4-3; D gene unclear. The CDR3 sequence is 16 residues long. CDR1 is LGHNA, CDR2 YSLEER, per germline. The V end lost 0 bases, the J end lost 3 bases, and 12 bases lay between the germline ends. CDR3 residues: CASSQDRSSIYNEQFF. In DNA form, the CDR3 reads TGCGCCAGCAGCCAAGATCGGAGTAGCATCTACAATGAGCAGTTCTTC.

The chain is built from TRBV14 and TRBJ2-3; D possibly corresponds to TRBD2 (5 bases). V was pared by 1 base and J by 10 bases, with 6 bases between. The CDR3 totals 11 residues. The germline gives CDR1 SGHDN, CDR2 FVKESK. The CDR3 DNA sequence: TGTGCCAGCAGCCAAGTCGGGGCGCAGTATTTT. Encoded protein: CASSQVGAQYF.

The rearrangement uses TRBV7-4 and TRBJ2-2; D gene uncertain. Germline V gene sequence: CDR1 SGHVT, CDR2 SQSDAQ. The CDR3 length is 14 residues. The V end was cut by 3 bases, the J end by 4 bases, with 9 bases between. CDR3 residues: CASSFYDGTGELFF. The CDR3 coding sequence is TGTGCCAGCAGCTTTTATGACGGCACCGGGGAGCTGTTTTTT.

The V and J genes are TRBV5-6 and TRBJ1-6; D uncertain. V shed 6 bases and J shed 7 bases, with 17 bases lying between them. This CDR3 is 15 amino acids long. From germline, CDR1 is SGHDT and CDR2 YYEEEE. The CDR3 DNA sequence: TGTGCCAGCATCAGATGGGTGAGCAAAAATTCACCCCTCCACTTT. This encodes CASIRWVSKNSPLHF.

The rearrangement joins TRBV4-1 to TRBJ1-1, with D unresolved. CDR3 length equals 14 residues. The ends were cut back, 4 bases at V and 0 bases at J, with 9 bases in the middle. Germline CDR1 is MGHRA and CDR2 is YSYEKL. As DNA, the CDR3 is TGCGCCAGCAGCCTCGGACCGCTGAACACTGAAGCTTTCTTT. Translating it yields CASSLGPLNTEAFF.

The CDR3 region is CATRLAGETDTQYF. DNA for the CDR3: TGTGCCACGAGACTAGCGGGGGAGACAGATACGCAGTATTTT. The V gene is TRBV10-3, the J gene TRBJ2-3; 12 nucleotides line up with TRBD2. The length of the CDR3 is 14 residues. J lost 3 bases, V lost 10 bases, and 5 bases had no gene match. The germline gives CDR1 ENHRY, CDR2 SYGVKD.

The J gene is TRBJ1-2, the V gene TRBV7-9; perhaps TRBD1 as D (6 bases). The CDR3 is made up of 14 amino acids. Germline V lookup: CDR1 SEHNR, CDR2 FQNEAQ (reference sequence). V was shortened by 1 base and J by 7 bases, with 13 bases between the two germline ends. In DNA, the CDR3 is TGTGCCAGCAGCTTAGTGCCGGGGGCGACTGGCTACACCTTC. It yields the protein CASSLVPGATGYTF.

The chain has TRBV21-1 and TRBJ2-5; TRBD2 reflects the table's D call only, with no check against the DNA. TRBV21-1 is labeled a pseudogene. The CDR3 is 17 amino acids. Here the CDR3 DNA reads TGTGCCAGCAGCAAATATTGGGGGGGGTATTGTGAGGAGACCCAGTACTTC. This codes for CASSKYWGGYCEETQYF.

This sequence joins TRBV5-1 and TRBJ1-2, with 9 nucleotides matching TRBD1. Trimming at V came to 4 bases and at J to 5 bases, leaving 12 bases not matched to a gene. The CDR3 spans 16 residues. Germline loops: CDR1 SGHRS, CDR2 YFSETQ. The CDR3 reads CASSPEPGQGGYGYTF. Written as DNA, the CDR3 is TGCGCCAGCAGCCCGGAGCCGGGACAGGGAGGTTATGGCTACACCTTC.

This chain joins TRBV19 and TRBJ2-7; TRBD1 matches 7 bases. Germline-derived CDR1 and CDR2 are LNHDA and SQIVND (reference sequence). The CDR3 runs to 15 residues. V was clipped by 5 bases and J by 3 bases; unmatched bases: 10. CDR3 in amino acids: CASSPRQGWDYEQYF. The CDR3 DNA sequence: TGTGCCAGTAGTCCCCGACAGGGCTGGGACTACGAGCAGTACTTC.

CDR3 region: CASSSRQGGHNEQFF. CDR3 bases: TGTGCCAGCAGCTCCCGACAGGGGGGGCACAATGAGCAGTTCTTC. This chain uses TRBV7-2 with TRBJ2-1; TRBD1 agrees at 9 bases. With V trimmed by 4 bases and J by 5 bases, 6 bases remained unmatched. The V gene's germline CDR1 is SGHTA and CDR2 FQGNSA. The CDR3 consists of 15 residues.

The V call is TRBV27, the J call TRBJ1-6; a weak D match, TRBD1 (5 bases). There are 13 residues in the CDR3. V was clipped by 6 bases and J by 2 bases, with 5 bases between them. The germline gives CDR1 MNHEY, CDR2 SMNVEV (reference sequence). CDR3 amino acids: CASRGPYNSPLHF. The CDR3 nucleotides read TGTGCCAGCAGGGGACCCTATAATTCACCCCTCCACTTT.

The genes are TRBV7-8 and TRBJ1-2, with 11 positions matching TRBD1. This CDR3 spans 16 amino acids. Looked up from germline, CDR1 is SGHVS and CDR2 is FQNEAQ. J lost 7 bases, V lost 2 bases, and 9 bases had no gene match. CDR3 DNA sequence: TGTGCCAGCAGCTTAAGTTGGACAGGGGGCGACGGTGGCTACACCTTC. It specifies CASSLSWTGGDGGYTF.

This chain uses TRBV10-3 with TRBJ2-3; TRBD2 matches 13 bases. Germline V gene lookup returns CDR1 ENHRY and CDR2 SYGVKD. The CDR3 loop spans 16 amino acids. Trimming removed 6 bases from V and 5 bases from J; junction bases left unmatched: 8. The CDR3 reads CAISIGLAGAVDTQYF. The CDR3, as DNA: TGTGCCATCAGCATCGGACTAGCGGGGGCGGTAGATACGCAGTATTTT.

This chain uses TRBV27 with TRBJ2-7; the D gene is possibly TRBD1 (5 bases). V shed 6 bases and J shed 3 bases, with 15 bases lying between them. The CDR3 has 14 amino acids. Germline CDR1 and CDR2: MNHEY and SMNVEV (reference sequence). Here the CDR3 reads CASSRASSLYEQYF. The CDR3 DNA reads TGTGCCAGCAGCAGGGCTTCCTCCCTCTACGAGCAGTACTTC.

This clone appeared a single time. The rearrangement uses TRBV7-2 and TRBJ1-4; D uncertain. V lost 4 bases to trimming and J lost 8 bases, with 14 bases between them. Germline values: CDR1 SGHTA, CDR2 FQGNSA. This CDR3 is 14 amino acids long. The CDR3 loop reads CASSSAFAREKLFF. CDR3 DNA sequence: TGTGCCAGCAGCTCGGCCTTCGCGCGGGAAAAACTGTTTTTT.

The CDR3 DNA is TGTGCCAGTAGTATTGGGACAGGAACTAACTATGGCTACACCTTC. Its translation is CASSIGTGTNYGYTF. The genes are TRBV19 and TRBJ1-2, with TRBD1 matching 8 bases. V shed 3 bases and J 0 bases; nucleotides not matched to a gene: 3. This CDR3 comprises 15 residues. CDR1 and CDR2 from the germline V gene are LNHDA and SQIVND (reference sequence).

The V gene is TRBV7-2, the J gene TRBJ2-2; D assignment may be TRBD1 or TRBD2 (5 bases each). The germline V and J ends were trimmed by 5 bases and 7 bases, with 26 bases remaining between them. This CDR3 has 18 amino acids. Germline lookup yields CDR1 SGHTA and CDR2 FQGNSA. The CDR3 sequence is CASSRSGTAGPKGGELFF. The CDR3 bases are TGTGCCAGCAGCCGGAGCGGAACCGCAGGGCCTAAGGGCGGGGAGCTGTTTTTT.

The J gene is TRBJ2-3, the V gene TRBV6-6, with TRBD2 matching 12 bases. The CDR3 is 15 residues long. CDR1 and CDR2 from the germline V gene are MNHNY and SVGAGI (reference sequence). Trimming removed 9 bases from V and 4 bases from J; junction bases left unmatched: 8. CDR3: CASYLAGGTADTQYF. CDR3 nucleotides: TGTGCCAGTTACCTAGCGGGGGGGACCGCAGATACGCAGTATTTT.

The chain carries TRBV7-2 and TRBJ1-1; possibly TRBD1 for D (6 bases). The CDR3 is 12 residues long. V was shortened by 5 bases and J by 5 bases, with 9 bases between the two germline ends. Germline assignment: CDR1 SGHTA and CDR2 FQGNSA. The CDR3 region has the DNA TGTGCCAGCAGCCCGCAGGGGACTGAAGCTTTCTTT. Its translation: CASSPQGTEAFF.